These 19 T cell receptor beta chains share one sample of origin, sequenced in a study of CD4+ T cells in melanoma (dated by TCRdb to between 2021 and 2023). The library was obtained by the immunoSEQ multiplex PCR assay. TCRdb limited this immuneACCESS table to in-frame rearrangements with V and J called. A share of clones is missing; checked studies link under half to unresolved V genes, and the rest is unexplained. The sample table holds just under 10,000 clones, of which approximately 68% were seen once. The top ten clones comprise about 16% of the sample. Sequences were obtained from cells from a culture (not recorded whether cultured in vitro). Receptors were obtained from a human donor with melanoma.

The rearrangement uses TRBV6-5 and TRBJ1-2; TRBD1 agrees at 7 bases. V gave up 0 bases and J gave up 7 bases; unmatched junction bases: 8. The CDR3 runs to 15 residues. Germline CDR1 is MNHEY and CDR2 is SVGAGI. The CDR3 nucleotides read TGTGCCAGCAGTTACTCCCGGACAGGCAATAGTGGCTACACCTTC. Translation: CASSYSRTGNSGYTF.

Turning to this clone: Additional DNA sequences in this sample encode the identical CDR3. The chain carries TRBV7-2 and TRBJ2-2, with TRBD2 identical over 13 bases. There are 16 residues in the CDR3. Germline V CDR1 and CDR2: SGHTA, FQGNSA. After removal of 4 bases from V and 4 bases from J, the junction contained 3 bases not matched to a gene. The CDR3 loop reads CASSSGLAGPTGELFF. In DNA, the CDR3 is TGTGCCAGCAGCTCGGGACTAGCGGGGCCCACCGGGGAGCTGTTTTTT.

The chain is built from TRBV19 and TRBJ1-2, with a weak D call TRBD1 (5 bases). The germline V and J ends were trimmed by 5 bases and 7 bases, with 8 bases remaining between them. The germline V gene has CDR1 LNHDA and CDR2 SQIVND (reference sequence). The CDR3 is 11 residues long. CDR3 nucleotides: TGTGCCAGTAGTGGAAGGGGTGGCTACACCTTC. Translating gives CASSGRGGYTF.

The CDR3 bases are TGTGCCTGGAGTGCGGGGAGGCAAGAGACCCAGTACTTC. It is translated as CAWSAGRQETQYF. The V and J genes are TRBV30 and TRBJ2-5; D might be TRBD2 (6 bases). V lost 1 base and J 2 bases, leaving 8 bases between the germline ends. The CDR3 runs 13 residues. Germline V gene data show CDR1 as GTSNPN and CDR2 as SVGIG (reference sequence).

This chain links TRBV6-6 with TRBJ2-3, with a possible D match to TRBD1 (5 bases). V was clipped by 4 bases and J by 2 bases, with 16 bases between them. The germline CDR1 and CDR2 sequences are MNHNY and SVGAGI (reference sequence). CDR3 length: 16 residues. CDR3 sequence reads: CASSSRAGSVTDTQYF. CDR3 coding DNA: TGTGCCAGCAGTTCCCGGGCAGGGTCCGTCACAGATACGCAGTATTTT.

The gene calls are TRBV30 and TRBJ2-7; no definite D call. From germline, CDR1 is GTSNPN and CDR2 SVGIG (reference sequence). Trimming pared 5 bases from V and 7 bases from J, leaving 18 bases between. The CDR3 has 13 amino acids. The CDR3 DNA is TGTGCCTGGTCCCCGGACCTGTCGCGGGAGCAGTACTTC. The encoded protein is CAWSPDLSREQYF.

The chain recombines TRBV6-1 with TRBJ2-7; the match to TRBD1 covers 8 bases. Trimming at V came to 8 bases and at J to 4 bases, leaving 13 bases not matched to a gene. The CDR3 has 15 amino acids. In germline, CDR1 is MNHNS, CDR2 SASEGT. Here the CDR3 reads CASLRGTGLGYEQYF. The CDR3 nucleotides read TGTGCCAGCCTTCGGGGGACAGGCCTGGGATACGAGCAGTACTTC.

V gene TRBV5-5 combines with J gene TRBJ1-3, with TRBD1 as a possible D gene (6 bases). Per germline, CDR1 SGHKS and CDR2 YYEKEE (reference sequence). The CDR3 runs to 16 residues. The V gene lost 3 bases and the J gene lost 0 bases, with 13 bases spanning the gap. This CDR3 is CASSWGPGASGNTIYF. The CDR3 nucleotides are TGTGCCAGCAGCTGGGGACCAGGGGCCTCTGGAAACACCATATATTTT.

Only a few counts were recorded for this clone. V usage is TRBV27 and J usage is TRBJ2-1, with a weak D call TRBD1 (5 bases). The CDR3 runs 13 residues. The germline gives CDR1 MNHEY, CDR2 SMNVEV (reference sequence). V was shortened by 3 bases and J by 5 bases, with 8 bases between the two germline ends. The CDR3 nucleotides are TGTGCCAGCAGTTTGAACAGGAACAATGAGCAGTTCTTC. Protein: CASSLNRNNEQFF.

This clone showed up just a few times. The rearrangement links TRBV12-5 to TRBJ2-1; D could derive from TRBD1 or TRBD2 (5 bases each). Deletions cut 3 bases from V and 6 bases from J, with 9 bases between. Germline CDR1 and CDR2: LGHNT and FRNRAP. The CDR3 covers 13 residues. CDR3: CASGFRGRNEQFF. The CDR3 DNA reads as TGTGCTAGTGGTTTTCGGGGCCGCAATGAGCAGTTCTTC.

This clone is labeled as medium-sized. The chain links TRBV9 to TRBJ2-1; 8 bases match TRBD1. CDR1 and CDR2 (germline): SGDLS, YYNGEE. V lost 0 bases and J lost 7; bases outside the gene matches: 9. CDR3 size: 16 residues. DNA for the CDR3: TGTGCCAGCAGCGTAGCTAGCCAGGGGGCCGGGAATGAGCAGTTCTTC. Its protein is CASSVASQGAGNEQFF.

This clone was seen a handful of times. The chain employs TRBV5-5 and TRBJ1-4; perhaps TRBD1 as D (5 bases). Trimming stripped 2 bases from V and 8 bases from J, with 19 bases between. This CDR3 has 16 amino acids. Germline-derived CDR1 and CDR2 are SGHKS and YYEKEE (reference sequence). CDR3 region: CASSFGSGDGGEKLFF. CDR3 nucleotide sequence: TGTGCCAGCAGCTTCGGGTCGGGGGATGGGGGGGAAAAACTGTTTTTT.

This clone was observed once. CDR3 in DNA: TGTGCCAGCAGAGGAAAGGACCGAGATAATTCACCCCTCCACTTT. It is translated as CASRGKDRDNSPLHF. The genes are TRBV6-6 and TRBJ1-6; no clear D. Deletions cut 6 bases from V and 5 bases from J, with 14 bases between. Germline values: CDR1 MNHNY, CDR2 SVGAGI (reference sequence). The CDR3 has 15 amino acids.

The rearrangement joins TRBV7-6 to TRBJ2-2; possible D gene TRBD2, 5 bases. The CDR3 contains 12 residues. Germline V gives CDR1 SGHVS, CDR2 FNYEAQ. V was clipped by 5 bases and J by 7 bases, with 8 bases between them. For the CDR3, the DNA is TGTGCCAGCAGCCCCGGGGTCGGGGAGCTGTTTTTT. This encodes CASSPGVGELFF.

V usage is TRBV5-1 and J usage is TRBJ1-2, with D possibly TRBD1 on 5 matching bases. Germline V CDR1 and CDR2: SGHRS, YFSETQ. With 4 bases removed from V and 8 bases from J, the gap between germline ends came to 15 bases. The CDR3 runs 13 residues. Here the CDR3 DNA reads TGCGCCAGCAGCGACCGACGGGGCGTCGGCTACACCTTC. The encoded protein is CASSDRRGVGYTF.

The chain uses TRBV5-8 and TRBJ2-1, with 7 bases matching TRBD2. The CDR3 contains 14 residues. With V trimmed by 1 base and J by 9 bases, 7 bases remained unmatched. Germline values: CDR1 SGHTS, CDR2 YDEGEE. The CDR3 coding sequence is TGTGCCAGCAGCTTGCGGGGGGAATCCGTTGAGCAGTTCTTC. This sequence encodes CASSLRGESVEQFF. The full variable domain, rest sourced from reference TRBV5-8 and TRBJ2-1, is EAGVTQSPTHLIKTRGQQATLRCSPISGHTSVYWYQQALGLGLQFLLWYDEGEERNRGNFPPRFSGRQFPNYSSELNVNALELEDSALYLCASSLRGESVEQFFGPGTRLTVL.

This chain uses TRBV4-2 with TRBJ2-3; 12 bases are shared with TRBD2. This CDR3 contains 17 residues. Germline CDR1 and CDR2: LGHNA and YNFKEQ. V trimming: 1 base; J trimming: 4 bases; junction bases outside the gene matches: 6. The CDR3 spells CASSQVPTSGGADTQYF. CDR3 bases: TGTGCCAGCAGCCAAGTCCCGACTAGCGGGGGAGCAGATACGCAGTATTTT.

The chain links TRBV6-1 to TRBJ1-2, with D possibly being TRBD1 (5 bases). CDR1 is MNHNS and CDR2 is SASEGT in the germline V gene. The V end lost 7 bases, the J end lost 8 bases, and 17 bases lay between the germline ends. The CDR3 is made up of 13 amino acids. For the CDR3, the DNA is TGTGCCAGCACCAACAGGCTCCTCGGGGGCTACACCTTC. Its protein product is CASTNRLLGGYTF.

The CDR3 is CASSQFMTGNQPQHF. Written as DNA, the CDR3 is TGCGCCAGCAGCCAATTCATGACAGGGAATCAGCCCCAGCATTTT. This chain joins TRBV4-1 and TRBJ1-5; 7 bases agree with TRBD1. The CDR3 covers 15 residues. The ends lost 2 bases at V and 4 bases at J; junction bases unmatched: 5. The V gene's germline CDR1 is MGHRA and CDR2 YSYEKL.